These 18 T cell receptor beta chains came from one sample sequenced in a study of T cells after yellow fever vaccination. TCRdb reprocessed the 5' RACE reads via MiXCR and lists one record per CDR3 protein. The sample shows a few hundred thousand distinct CDR3 sequences, less than 9.5% of them seen only once. The material sequenced was CD4+ T cells sorted from PBMCs, taken 5 days after the yellow fever booster vaccination. These receptors came from a man aged 18 to 30 who received the YFV17D yellow fever vaccine.

V usage is TRBV5-6 and J usage is TRBJ1-2, with D uncertain. The CDR3 covers 11 residues. Germline V gene sequence: CDR1 SGHDT, CDR2 YYEEEE. Trimming took 3 bases from V and 8 from J, leaving 8 bases between them. CDR3 nucleotides: TGTGCCAGCAGCTCGTCGGAAGGCTACACCTTC. Translating gives CASSSSEGYTF.

This clonotype has more than one count but fewer than ten. The V and J genes are TRBV7-2 and TRBJ2-3; a possible D gene is TRBD1 (5 bases). With 4 bases removed from V and 7 bases from J, the gap between germline ends came to 12 bases. CDR1 SGHTA and CDR2 FQGNSA come from the germline V gene. The CDR3 contains 13 residues. CDR3 nucleotides: TGTGCCAGCAGCTCCGACAGTAGTAATACGCAGTATTTT. It yields the protein CASSSDSSNTQYF. The full variable domain, completed using reference TRBV7-2 and TRBJ2-3, is GAGVSQSPSNKVTEKGKDVELRCDPISGHTALYWYRQSLGQGLEFLIYFQGNSAPDKSGLPSDRFSAERTGGSVSTLTIQRTQQEDSAVYLCASSSDSSNTQYFGPGTRLTVL.

This clonotype was seen more than once but under ten times. The chain couples TRBV6-5 to TRBJ2-3, with 12 bases that match TRBD2. After removal of 0 bases from V and 6 bases from J, the junction contained 7 bases not matched to a gene. Germline CDR1 is MNHEY and CDR2 is SVGAGI. The CDR3 is made up of 17 amino acids. The CDR3 spells CASSYSASGGASDTQYF. The CDR3 nucleotides read TGTGCCAGCAGTTACTCGGCTAGCGGGGGGGCATCGGATACGCAGTATTTT.

This clonotype appeared many times. This chain connects TRBV5-1 to TRBJ1-1, with 8 bases matching TRBD1. Germline CDR1 and CDR2: SGHRS and YFSETQ. This CDR3 region has 16 residues. J lost 2 bases, V lost 4 bases, and 10 bases had no gene match. The CDR3 nucleotides are TGCGCCAGCAGCATAAGACAGGGGTCGGGAAACACTGAAGCTTTCTTT. As protein: CASSIRQGSGNTEAFF.

This chain links TRBV7-2 with TRBJ2-7, with no clear D. Trimming stripped 3 bases from V and 2 bases from J, with 8 bases between. The germline gives CDR1 SGHTA, CDR2 FQGNSA. The CDR3 spans 13 residues. The CDR3 coding sequence is TGTGCCAGCAGCTTCTCCCCAACCTACGAGCAGTACGTC. It yields the protein CASSFSPTYEQYV.

The rearrangement uses TRBV19 and TRBJ2-1; no clear D. The germline V gene encodes CDR1 LNHDA and CDR2 SQIVND (reference sequence). CDR3 length: 13 amino acids. V was clipped by 9 bases and J by 6 bases, with 15 bases between them. The CDR3 here is CASRRSGINEQFF. CDR3 DNA: TGTGCCAGCAGAAGGTCAGGAATCAATGAGCAGTTCTTC.

This clonotype was counted only a few times. The chain recombines TRBV2 with TRBJ2-2; D perhaps matches TRBD2 (5 bases). Per the germline V gene, CDR1 is SNHLY and CDR2 is FYNNEI. Trimming took 9 bases from V and 7 from J, leaving 18 bases between them. This CDR3 is built from 14 residues. The CDR3 DNA reads TGTGCCAGTTCGATCGGACTGTCCAACGGGGAGCTGTTTTTT. Amino acids: CASSIGLSNGELFF.

This clonotype turned up a few times. The genes are TRBV7-2 and TRBJ1-1; a weak D match, TRBD1 (5 bases). The germline V gene has CDR1 SGHTA and CDR2 FQGNSA. This CDR3 is built from 13 residues. Trimming took 6 bases from V and 5 from J, leaving 13 bases between them. DNA of the CDR3: TGTGCCAGCAGTATAGAAGGGGCGACTGAAGCTTTCTTT. Its translation is CASSIEGATEAFF.

This clonotype was observed at least ten times. The J gene is TRBJ2-3, the V gene TRBV10-2; no clear D gene. The CDR3 is 13 residues long. The germline V gene has CDR1 WSHSY and CDR2 SAAADI. Trimming pared 3 bases from V and 8 bases from J, leaving 12 bases between. CDR3 DNA: TGCGCCAGCAGTGACCCCGAGTCGGGTACGCAGTATTTT. It yields the protein CASSDPESGTQYF.

The CDR3 here is CASRSLRKAPTDTQYF. CDR3 bases: TGTGCCAGCAGATCCCTCAGGAAGGCCCCCACAGATACGCAGTATTTT. The chain combines TRBV11-2 with TRBJ2-3; D remains ambiguous. The germline gives CDR1 SGHAT, CDR2 FQNNGV. CDR3 length: 16 amino acids. Between the trimmed V and J ends, which lost 6 bases and 2 bases, there was a span of 18 bases.

This clonotype has only a few counts. V and J are TRBV5-1 and TRBJ1-6; TRBD1 aligns across 9 bases. Per germline, CDR1 SGHRS and CDR2 YFSETQ. The V segment lost 4 bases and the J segment 9 bases; nucleotides outside the gene matches: 8. The length of the CDR3 is 15 residues. DNA of the CDR3: TGCGCCAGCAGCCCGGGACAGGGTTCGAGTTCACCCCTCCACTTT. It codes for CASSPGQGSSSPLHF.

The genes are TRBV20-1 and TRBJ1-1, with 9 bases lining up with TRBD1. J was trimmed by 5 bases and V by 7 bases; bases with no gene match: 5. CDR3 length: 12 residues. The germline CDR1 and CDR2 sequences are DFQATT and SNEGSKA (reference sequence). Here the CDR3 reads CSVTTGGTEAFF. Written as DNA, the CDR3 is TGCAGTGTTACGACAGGGGGGACTGAAGCTTTCTTT.

The chain joins TRBV12-3 or TRBV12-4 to TRBJ1-2; D gene ambiguous. This CDR3 has 11 amino acids. The ends were cut back, 6 bases at V and 10 bases at J, with 12 bases in the middle. CDR3 sequence (DNA): TGTGCCAGCAGAGTCGGGATTTACTACACCTTC. Amino acid sequence: CASRVGIYYTF.

The V and J genes are TRBV6-1 and TRBJ2-3, with D perhaps assigned TRBD1 or TRBD2 (6 bases each). Germline values: CDR1 MNHNS, CDR2 SASEGT. This CDR3 has 13 amino acids. Trimming left V 7 bases short and J 5 bases short, with 13 bases between. The CDR3 DNA is TGTGCCAGCAACTACGGAGGGGGAGATACGCAGTATTTT. Residues: CASNYGGGDTQYF.

The sample holds a few counts of this clonotype. V and J are TRBV7-2 and TRBJ2-5; D may be TRBD1 (5 bases). The CDR3 consists of 13 residues. V was shortened by 6 bases and J by 1 base, with 9 bases between the two germline ends. The germline V gene has CDR1 SGHTA and CDR2 FQGNSA. Here the CDR3 reads CASRTGSQETQYF. In DNA form, the CDR3 reads TGTGCCAGCAGAACAGGTAGCCAAGAGACCCAGTACTTC.

This clonotype was found many times. The chain has TRBV7-9 and TRBJ2-3; tentative D call: TRBD2 (6 bases). CDR1 and CDR2 from the germline V gene are SEHNR and FQNEAQ (reference sequence). With 4 bases removed from V and 4 bases from J, the gap between germline ends came to 15 bases. This CDR3 has 15 residues. The CDR3, as DNA: TGTGCCAGCAGCTCCTACGAGGAGGGGTCAGATACGCAGTATTTT. The encoded protein is CASSSYEEGSDTQYF.

The CDR3 nucleotides read TGTGCCAGCTCACCATGGGACAGGGGCGCTGAAGCTTTCTTT. As protein: CASSPWDRGAEAFF. V usage is TRBV18 and J usage is TRBJ1-1, with 10 bases aligning to TRBD1. The CDR3 totals 14 residues. Germline V lookup: CDR1 KGHSH, CDR2 LQKENI. J gave up 6 bases and V 2 bases, and 3 bases lay outside the gene matches.

This clonotype has only a few counts. The CDR3: CSARTGSWETQYF. Written as DNA, the CDR3 is TGCAGTGCTAGAACGGGATCTTGGGAGACCCAGTACTTC. This chain connects TRBV20-1 to TRBJ2-5, with a tentative D call TRBD2 (5 bases). The germline V gene has CDR1 DFQATT and CDR2 SNEGSKA (reference sequence). V dropped 2 bases and J dropped 5 bases, with 12 bases sitting between them. The CDR3 is made up of 13 amino acids.